Below, 13 T cell receptor beta chains from the same sample are listed, as sequenced in a study of shared clonotypes between healthy human individuals. CD45RO-negative cells were positively selected for CCR7, leaving out terminally differentiated effector memory CD45RA+ cells. Generated by immunoSEQ multiplex PCR, the TCRdb table keeps only in-frame clones and is missing some. The sample lists roughly 590,000 clones; roughly 95% were seen once. The material sequenced was naive CD8+ T cells sorted from blood. These receptors all stem from a woman aged 30 to 39 in good health.

The CDR3 nucleotides are TGTGCCAGCAGCACAGGACTAGCGGGATACACAGATACGCAGTATTTT. Encoded protein: CASSTGLAGYTDTQYF. The genes are TRBV7-3 and TRBJ2-3; 12 bases line up with TRBD2. The CDR3 sequence is 16 residues long. The germline gives CDR1 SGHTA, CDR2 FQGTGA. J was trimmed by 2 bases and V by 5 bases; bases with no gene match: 5. The complete variable domain, with remaining parts taken from reference TRBV7-3 and TRBJ2-3, reads GAGVSQTPSNKVTEKGKYVELRCDPISGHTALYWYRQSLGQGPEFLIYFQGTGAADDSGLPNDRFFAVRPEGSVSTLKIQRTERGDSAVYLCASSTGLAGYTDTQYFGPGTRLTVL.

On this clone itself: Germline is not matched at one junction end, which may reflect a read error. This sequence joins TRBV4-2 and TRBJ2-7; 8 bases line up with TRBD2. Germline V gene sequence: CDR1 LGHNA, CDR2 YNFKEQ. The CDR3 spans 13 residues. CDR3 region: CASSQGQLAGPNF. The CDR3 region has the DNA TGTGCCAGCAGCCAAGGGCAGCTAGCGGGCCCAAACTTC.

The chain recombines TRBV5-4 with TRBJ2-7; D is possibly TRBD1 (6 bases). Germline V gene lookup returns CDR1 SGHNT and CDR2 YYREEE (reference sequence). CDR3 length: 13 amino acids. V was cut by 3 bases and J by 0 bases, with 7 bases left in between. The CDR3 spells CASSSDSSYEQYF. The CDR3 DNA reads TGTGCCAGCAGCTCGGACAGCTCCTACGAGCAGTACTTC.

This chain connects TRBV14 to TRBJ2-2; D is undetermined. This CDR3 spans 18 amino acids. Germline CDR1 SGHDN, CDR2 FVKESK. The ends were cut back, 0 bases at V and 2 bases at J, with 16 bases in the middle. The CDR3 region is CASSQDPQVLTNTGELFF. The CDR3 nucleotides are TGTGCCAGCAGCCAAGATCCGCAGGTTCTGACTAACACCGGGGAGCTGTTTTTT.

This clone was seen a handful of times. The chain has TRBV28 and TRBJ2-2; no clear D gene. The germline V and J ends were trimmed by 9 bases and 3 bases, with 5 bases remaining between them. CDR1 is MDHEN, CDR2 SYDVKM, per germline. This CDR3 has 11 residues. CDR3 amino acids: CASLYTGELFF. The CDR3 DNA follows: TGTGCCAGTCTATACACCGGGGAGCTGTTTTTT.

This rearrangement joins TRBV9 to TRBJ2-7; D may be TRBD1 or TRBD2 (5 bases each). Per the germline V gene, CDR1 is SGDLS and CDR2 is YYNGEE. The CDR3 is made up of 14 amino acids. Trimming shortened V by 4 bases and J by 2 bases, and 13 bases separated the two germline ends. CDR3 sequence: CASSPTGRTYEQYF. CDR3 coding DNA: TGTGCCAGCAGCCCCACGGGACGAACCTACGAGCAGTACTTC.

The chain has TRBV7-9 and TRBJ1-2; tentative D call: TRBD1 (5 bases). CDR3 size: 15 residues. Germline lookup yields CDR1 SEHNR and CDR2 FQNEAQ (reference sequence). The V end lost 2 bases, the J end lost 1 base, and 11 bases lay between the germline ends. The CDR3 here is CASSLTVQVNYGYTF. Written as DNA, the CDR3 is TGTGCCAGCAGCTTAACAGTACAGGTTAACTATGGCTACACCTTC.

This clone was picked up one time. This sequence joins TRBV9 and TRBJ2-5, with 8 bases matching TRBD2. Losses at the gene ends were 3 bases for V and 5 bases for J; bases not matched to a gene: 12. CDR1 is SGDLS and CDR2 is YYNGEE in the germline V gene. The CDR3 covers 16 residues. This chain's CDR3 is CASSGGGTNIGETQYF. The CDR3 DNA sequence: TGTGCCAGCAGCGGCGGGGGGACGAACATAGGGGAGACCCAGTACTTC.

The V call is TRBV10-2, the J call TRBJ2-7; tentative D call: TRBD2 (5 bases). The CDR3 consists of 13 residues. Germline V gives CDR1 WSHSY, CDR2 SAAADI. The V gene lost 2 bases and the J gene lost 2 bases, with 7 bases spanning the gap. CDR3 DNA: TGCGCCAGCAGTGAGCTAGCCCCCTACGAGCAGTACTTC. Translation gives CASSELAPYEQYF.

The chain couples TRBV15 to TRBJ2-5; 7 bases are shared with TRBD1. The CDR3 extends over 16 amino acids. V shed 0 bases and J 5 bases; nucleotides not matched to a gene: 9. CDR1 and CDR2 (germline): LNHNV, YYDKDF (reference sequence). CDR3 in amino acids: CATSRERVGGEETQYF. In DNA, the CDR3 is TGTGCCACCAGCAGAGAACGAGTAGGGGGCGAGGAGACCCAGTACTTC.

The chain couples TRBV27 to TRBJ2-5; 8 bases map to TRBD2. CDR3 length: 15 residues. CDR1 and CDR2 (germline): MNHEY, SMNVEV (reference sequence). V was clipped by 3 bases and J by 0 bases; unmatched bases: 3. The CDR3 bases are TGTGCCAGCAGTTTTAGCGGGAACGACCAAGAGACCCAGTACTTC. Translation: CASSFSGNDQETQYF.

V usage is TRBV7-8 and J usage is TRBJ1-6; D might be TRBD1 (6 bases). Germline CDR1 and CDR2: SGHVS and FQNEAQ. This CDR3 region has 15 residues. Trimming shortened V by 2 bases and J by 6 bases, and 11 bases separated the two germline ends. The CDR3 DNA reads TGTGCCAGCAGCTTATTGGTGGACAGTAATTCACCCCTCCACTTT. Protein product: CASSLLVDSNSPLHF. The complete variable domain, with remaining parts taken from reference TRBV7-8 and TRBJ1-6, reads GAGVSQSPRYKVAKRGQDVALRCDPISGHVSLFWYQQALGQGPEFLTYFQNEAQLDKSGLPSDRFFAERPEGSVSTLKIQRTQQEDSAVYLCASSLLVDSNSPLHFGNGTRLTVT.

V is TRBV15 and J is TRBJ1-1; D may be TRBD1 (5 bases). The ends were cut back, 4 bases at V and 1 base at J, with 7 bases in the middle. This CDR3 region has 13 residues. Germline CDR1 reads LNHNV; CDR2 reads YYDKDF (reference sequence). The CDR3, as DNA: TGTGCCACCAGCACCGGACAGAACACTGAAGCTTTCTTT. Residues: CATSTGQNTEAFF.